This T cell receptor beta chain was sequenced in a study of cytomegalovirus exposure and HLA in healthy donors. About this clone: The antigen remains unidentified.

The CDR3 is 12 residues long. Germline V gene lookup returns CDR1 SGHAT and CDR2 FQNNGV. V dropped 3 bases and J dropped 6 bases, with 8 bases sitting between them. Broader study findings: When analyzed later, a missense DCLRE1C variant was found to be linked to TCR beta V- and J-gene trimming. By a later analysis, the bulk of CMV-associated TCR beta chains appeared HLA-restricted. For presence/absence analyses, sequencing depth was assumed to be roughly uniform across donors.

Vbeta (60) and Jbeta (13) primers were used in the PCR. Some clones are missing from TCRdb's copy, which holds only in-frame ones; the method was immunoSEQ multiplex PCR. The data show approximately 110,000 clones, 77% seen once. Sequenced: PBMCs. The sequence came from a human donor in good health. V usage is TRBV11-2 and J usage is TRBJ1-2; D is unresolved. Written as DNA, the CDR3 is TGTGCCAGCAGCTTCGAGCAAAATGGCTACACCTTC. It codes for CASSFEQNGYTF. The whole variable domain, remainder taken from reference TRBV11-2 and TRBJ1-2, is EAGVAQSPRYKIIEKRQSVAFWCNPISGHATLYWYQQILGQGPKLLIQFQNNGVVDDSQLPKDRFSAERLKGVDSTLKIQPAKLEDSAVYLCASSFEQNGYTFGSGTRLTVV.